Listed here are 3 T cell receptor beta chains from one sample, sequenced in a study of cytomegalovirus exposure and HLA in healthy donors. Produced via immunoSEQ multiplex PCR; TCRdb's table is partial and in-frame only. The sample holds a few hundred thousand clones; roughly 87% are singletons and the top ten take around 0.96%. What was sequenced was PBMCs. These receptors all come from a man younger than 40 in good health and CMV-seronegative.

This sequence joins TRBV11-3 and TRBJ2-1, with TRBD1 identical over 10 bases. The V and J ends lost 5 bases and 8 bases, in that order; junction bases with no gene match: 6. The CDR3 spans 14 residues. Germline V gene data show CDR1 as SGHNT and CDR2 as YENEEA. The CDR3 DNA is TGTGCCAGCAGCCAGGGACAGGGGTCTGATGAGCAGTTCTTC. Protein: CASSQGQGSDEQFF. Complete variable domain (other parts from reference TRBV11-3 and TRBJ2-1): EAGVVQSPRYKIIEKKQPVAFWCNPISGHNTLYWYLQNLGQGPELLIRYENEEAVDDSQLPKDRFSAERLKGVDSTLKIQPAELGDSAVYLCASSQGQGSDEQFFGPGTRLTVL.

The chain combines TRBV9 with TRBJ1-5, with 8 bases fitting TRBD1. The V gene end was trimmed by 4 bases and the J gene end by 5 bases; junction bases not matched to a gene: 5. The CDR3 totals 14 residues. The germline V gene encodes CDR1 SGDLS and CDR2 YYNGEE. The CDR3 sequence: CASSRTGSYQPQHF. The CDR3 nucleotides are TGTGCCAGCAGCCGGACAGGGAGCTATCAGCCCCAGCATTTT.

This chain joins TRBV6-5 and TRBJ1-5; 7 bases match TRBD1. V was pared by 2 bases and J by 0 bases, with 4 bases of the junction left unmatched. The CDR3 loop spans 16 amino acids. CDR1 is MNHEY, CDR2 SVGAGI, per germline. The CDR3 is CASSYRGLGSNQPQHF. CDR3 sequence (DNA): TGTGCCAGCAGTTACAGGGGGCTAGGTAGCAATCAGCCCCAGCATTTT.